This section outlines one T cell receptor beta chain sequence together with its context. Its antigen remains unidentified. Its ends do not fully match the called genes, so a read error is possible. The data are from a study of blood T cells in healthy people across ages. Study-wide findings and caveats: TCR beta diversity, measured per million T cells, fell in a roughly linear way with age. With unsorted PBMCs, a conclusive comparison of naive versus antigen-experienced cells was not possible.

Through a sample-barcoded 5' primer and a J-beta primer mix, a second PCR was run for roughly 7 to 11 cycles. TCRdb re-derived calls from the 5' RACE reads in MiXCR, one entry per CDR3 protein. Of about 730,000 distinct CDR3 sequences in the sample, about 42% were seen once. In germline, CDR1 is LGHNA, CDR2 YSLEER. The CDR3 sequence is 16 residues long. Every donor contributed 7.5 to 10 milliliters of peripheral blood by blood draw. The specimen sequenced was blood. This sequence was found in a woman aged 55-69 years in good health. V and J are TRBV4-3 and TRBJ2-7; TRBD2 aligns across 8 bases. The DNA end lines up better with TRBJ2-5; the J call may be wrong. The DNA of the CDR3 is TGCGCCGGCAGCCTCACTTTAGCGGGGTCCACGGAGACCCAGTACTTC. Protein: CAGSLTLAGSTETQYF.